The entry below describes one T cell receptor beta chain. The data were taken from a study of blood T cells in healthy people across ages. At the level of the study: When template switching was applied, about one barcoded beta molecule was captured per two T cells.

Trimming took 3 bases from V and 5 from J, leaving 12 bases between them. The V gene's germline CDR1 is SQVTM and CDR2 ANQGSEA. This CDR3 has 13 amino acids. Combining a sample-barcoded 5' primer with a J-beta primer mix, a second PCR ran for roughly 7 to 12 cycles. MiXCR, applied by TCRdb to the 5' RACE reads, yields one record per CDR3 protein. This repertoire shows some 850,000 distinct CDR3 sequences, under 30% found once; its top ten account for 2.5% to 3.5%. These same records also appear under a second study, on T cells of mothers and their children. That report adds: For each mother, over 8 million TCR beta CDR3 reads were obtained, and for each child, 2.5 million to 3 million.

The receptor was isolated from a boy younger than 18 in good health. The sequenced sample consisted of blood. This chain uses TRBV29-1 with TRBJ2-3, with D possibly TRBD2 on 7 matching bases. The CDR3 region has the DNA TGCAGCGTTGAGAAGGGAGGGGGAGATACGCAGTATTTT. This translates into CSVEKGGGDTQYF.